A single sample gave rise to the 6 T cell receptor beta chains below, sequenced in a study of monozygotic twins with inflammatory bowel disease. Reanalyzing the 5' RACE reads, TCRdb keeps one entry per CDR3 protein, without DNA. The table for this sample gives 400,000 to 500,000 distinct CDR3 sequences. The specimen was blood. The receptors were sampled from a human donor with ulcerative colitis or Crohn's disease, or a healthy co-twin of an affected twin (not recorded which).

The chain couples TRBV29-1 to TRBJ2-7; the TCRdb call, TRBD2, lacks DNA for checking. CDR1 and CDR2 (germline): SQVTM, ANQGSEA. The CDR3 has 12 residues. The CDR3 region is CSVGGGLYEQYF.

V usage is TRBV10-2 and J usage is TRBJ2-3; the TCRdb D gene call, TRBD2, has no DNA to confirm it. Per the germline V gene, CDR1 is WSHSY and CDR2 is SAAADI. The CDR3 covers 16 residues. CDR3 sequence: CASSELAGGVTDTQYF.

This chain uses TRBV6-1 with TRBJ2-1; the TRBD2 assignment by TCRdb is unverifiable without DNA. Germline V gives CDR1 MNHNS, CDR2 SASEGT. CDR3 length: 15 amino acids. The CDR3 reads CASSPLAGEGKEQFF.

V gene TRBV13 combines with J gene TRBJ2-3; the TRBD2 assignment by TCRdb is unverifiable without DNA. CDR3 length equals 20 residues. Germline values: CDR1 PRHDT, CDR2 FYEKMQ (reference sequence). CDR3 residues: CASSFLPIAGASSFTDTQYF.

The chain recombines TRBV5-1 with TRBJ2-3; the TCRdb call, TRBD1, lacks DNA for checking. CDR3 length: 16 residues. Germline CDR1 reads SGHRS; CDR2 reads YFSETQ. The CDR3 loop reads CASSLEGRGHTDTQYF.

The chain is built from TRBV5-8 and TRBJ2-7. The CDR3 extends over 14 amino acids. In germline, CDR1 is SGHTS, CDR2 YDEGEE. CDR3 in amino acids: CASSFGGISYEQYF. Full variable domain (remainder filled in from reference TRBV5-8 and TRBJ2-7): EAGVTQSPTHLIKTRGQQATLRCSPISGHTSVYWYQQALGLGLQFLLWYDEGEERNRGNFPPRFSGRQFPNYSSELNVNALELEDSALYLCASSFGGISYEQYFGPGTRLTVT.